These 27 T cell receptor beta chains came from one sample sequenced in a study of T cell repertoires in cytomegalovirus infection. TCRdb reanalysed the reads using MiXCR and keeps one entry per CDR3 protein. Among about 920,000 distinct CDR3 sequences listed, around 32% were seen once. Antigens for these TCRs are unknown. Sequenced material: cultured CD8+ T cells from PBMCs, taken from culture after CMV antigen stimulation. These receptors all come from a human donor in good health (CMV status not recorded). Some clones in this sample may be carry-over from other donors' samples.

This clonotype has just a few counts. The gene calls are TRBV27 and TRBJ2-5; the D gene could be TRBD1 or TRBD2 (5 bases each). CDR1 is MNHEY, CDR2 SMNVEV, per germline (reference sequence). Between the trimmed V and J ends, which lost 5 bases and 4 bases, there was a span of 17 bases. The CDR3 extends over 15 amino acids. The CDR3 sequence: CASSPLRGRGETQYF. The CDR3 bases are TGTGCCAGCAGTCCCTTGAGGGGCCGGGGAGAGACCCAGTACTTC.

The chain links TRBV7-9 to TRBJ2-5; D might be TRBD2 (7 bases). Germline CDR1 and CDR2: SEHNR and FQNEAQ (reference sequence). This CDR3 comprises 15 residues. V was trimmed by 1 base and J by 4 bases, leaving 13 bases between them. The CDR3 DNA reads as TGTGCCAGCAGCTTAGAGGGGGGGACCCGAGAGACCCAGTACTTC. Protein: CASSLEGGTRETQYF.

The V and J genes are TRBV6-5 and TRBJ1-2; 10 bases map to TRBD1. The CDR3 loop spans 14 amino acids. Unmatched junction bases numbered 4, after V lost 2 bases and J lost 7 bases. Germline CDR1 reads MNHEY; CDR2 reads SVGAGI. CDR3 loop: CASSYTGQGTGYTF. CDR3 sequence (DNA): TGTGCCAGCAGTTACACGGGACAGGGGACTGGCTACACCTTC.

This clonotype was picked up one time. The V call is TRBV6-4, the J call TRBJ1-1, with 9 bases fitting TRBD1. The V segment lost 7 bases and the J segment 1 base; nucleotides outside the gene matches: 7. The CDR3 length is 15 residues. From germline, CDR1 is MRHNA and CDR2 SNTAGT. CDR3 amino acids: CASTAGQGSNTEAFF. The CDR3 coding sequence is TGTGCCAGCACCGCGGGACAGGGTTCGAACACTGAAGCTTTCTTT.

The chain is built from TRBV6-2 or TRBV6-3 and TRBJ1-1; D is perhaps TRBD1 (5 bases). Germline V CDR1 and CDR2: MNHEY, SVGEGT. The CDR3 runs to 13 residues. Trimming removed 4 bases at V and 6 bases at J, with 12 bases between. CDR3 sequence (DNA): TGTGCCAGCAGTTCTCAGGGATGGGCTGAAGCTTTCTTT. Encoded protein: CASSSQGWAEAFF.

This clonotype was picked up many times. V and J are TRBV6-6 and TRBJ1-4; the D is unclear. Germline CDR1 MNHNY, CDR2 SVGAGI (reference sequence). The CDR3 length is 18 residues. Trimming stripped 2 bases from V and 4 bases from J, with 20 bases between. This CDR3 reads CASSYAREGVGNNEKLFF. The DNA for the CDR3 is TGTGCCAGCAGTTACGCTAGAGAGGGAGTTGGTAATAATGAAAAACTGTTTTTT.

The genes are TRBV12-3 or TRBV12-4 and TRBJ1-4, with 7 bases that match TRBD1. V lost 7 bases and J lost 6; bases outside the gene matches: 11. CDR3 length: 15 residues. For the CDR3, the DNA is TGTGCCAGCACCTCTTCCAGGGGGGTGGATGAAAAACTGTTTTTT. As protein: CASTSSRGVDEKLFF.

In DNA, the CDR3 is TGTGCCAGCAGCCCAGCGGGGTTCGGGAACCGTGAGCAGTTCTTC. This translates into CASSPAGFGNREQFF. The chain has TRBV7-9 and TRBJ2-1; 7 nucleotides match TRBD2. The CDR3 consists of 15 residues. V lost 5 bases to trimming and J lost 9 bases; unmatched junction nucleotides: 13. Germline V gene sequence: CDR1 SEHNR, CDR2 FQNEAQ (reference sequence).

This clonotype appeared a few times. The CDR3 region is CASTTGGEQYV. The CDR3 DNA is TGTGCCAGCACCACCGGGGGCGAGCAGTACGTC. The genes are TRBV11-2 and TRBJ2-7, with D perhaps matching TRBD2 (6 bases). Trimming pared 7 bases from V and 6 bases from J, leaving 10 bases between. From germline, CDR1 is SGHAT and CDR2 FQNNGV. CDR3 length: 11 residues.

This clonotype was counted a few times. The V and J genes are TRBV6-2 or TRBV6-3 and TRBJ1-4, with D tentatively TRBD1 (6 bases). Trimming took 8 bases from V and 7 from J, leaving 17 bases between them. The CDR3 covers 14 residues. Germline CDR1 reads MNHEY; CDR2 reads SVGEGT. The CDR3 nucleotides are TGTGCCAGCGGATTCAGGGGTATGGGTGAAAAACTGTTTTTT. Its translation: CASGFRGMGEKLFF.

CDR3 bases: TGTGCTAGTGGTTTGCTTGGAGGGACCGGGGAGCTGTTTTTT. This translates into CASGLLGGTGELFF. The rearrangement links TRBV12-5 to TRBJ2-2; TRBD2 might be the D (6 bases). V lost 2 bases and J 5 bases, leaving 9 bases between the germline ends. The germline gives CDR1 LGHNT, CDR2 FRNRAP. CDR3 size: 14 residues.

This clonotype was counted ten times or more. V and J are TRBV11-3 and TRBJ2-3; 7 bases are shared with TRBD1. V lost 2 bases, J lost 5 bases, and 4 bases stayed unmatched. Germline-derived CDR1 and CDR2 are SGHNT and YENEEA. CDR3 length: 14 residues. The CDR3 nucleotides are TGTGCCAGCAGCTTAAAGGGGGCCTTAGATACGCAGTATTTT. Amino acids: CASSLKGALDTQYF.

This clonotype was detected many times. The CDR3 DNA is TGTGCCAGCAGCTTTGCTCGGGAAGGCGGTGCAAACACCATATATTTT. Its protein product is CASSFAREGGANTIYF. This sequence joins TRBV7-8 and TRBJ1-3; D uncertain. Germline CDR1 SGHVS, CDR2 FQNEAQ. The CDR3 spans 16 residues. The germline V and J ends were trimmed by 3 bases and 6 bases, with 18 bases remaining between them. Drawing the rest from reference TRBV7-8 and TRBJ1-3, the complete variable domain is GAGVSQSPRYKVAKRGQDVALRCDPISGHVSLFWYQQALGQGPEFLTYFQNEAQLDKSGLPSDRFFAERPEGSVSTLKIQRTQQEDSAVYLCASSFAREGGANTIYFGEGSWLTVV.

There are many counts of this clonotype. This chain uses TRBV7-9 with TRBJ2-1, with TRBD2 as a possible D gene (5 bases). The germline gives CDR1 SEHNR, CDR2 FQNEAQ (reference sequence). CDR3 size: 14 residues. Trimming pared 1 base from V and 7 bases from J, leaving 11 bases between. DNA of the CDR3: TGTGCCAGCAGCTTAGATAGCGCCTGGAATGAGCAGTTCTTC. Its protein product is CASSLDSAWNEQFF.

The chain carries TRBV2 and TRBJ2-3, with 7 bases fitting TRBD1. After removal of 8 bases from V and 3 bases from J, the junction contained 17 bases not matched to a gene. The CDR3 runs 17 residues. Germline loops: CDR1 SNHLY, CDR2 FYNNEI. CDR3 residues: CASQLMARGFVTDTQYF. CDR3 coding DNA: TGTGCCAGCCAGTTAATGGCCAGGGGGTTTGTTACAGATACGCAGTATTTT.

The chain employs TRBV7-4 and TRBJ2-7; 9 nucleotides match TRBD1. CDR3 length equals 16 residues. V was pared by 4 bases and J by 5 bases, with 12 bases of the junction left unmatched. Looked up from germline, CDR1 is SGHVT and CDR2 is SQSDAQ. CDR3 sequence (DNA): TGTGCCAGCAGCTCCGGGGACAGGGACCCTATGGACGAGCAGTACTTC. Encoded protein: CASSSGDRDPMDEQYF.

The chain carries TRBV5-4 and TRBJ1-2; the match to TRBD1 covers 9 bases. The germline gives CDR1 SGHNT, CDR2 YYREEE (reference sequence). The CDR3 totals 12 residues. The J segment lost 7 bases and the V segment lost 7 bases, leaving 5 bases of the junction unmatched. CDR3 coding DNA: TGTGCCAGCGAGGGACAGGGATTTGGCTACACCTTC. This codes for CASEGQGFGYTF.

This clonotype was recorded a few times. V gene TRBV15 combines with J gene TRBJ1-5, with TRBD1 identical over 10 bases. Germline values: CDR1 LNHNV, CDR2 YYDKDF (reference sequence). V gave up 3 bases and J gave up 6 bases; unmatched junction bases: 11. The CDR3 length is 17 residues. The CDR3 spells CATSSFGGTGEAQPQHF. DNA for the CDR3: TGTGCCACCAGCAGTTTTGGGGGGACAGGGGAGGCTCAGCCCCAGCATTTT. Full variable domain (rest looked up from reference TRBV15 and TRBJ1-5): DAMVIQNPRYQVTQFGKPVTLSCSQTLNHNVMYWYQQKSSQAPKLLFHYYDKDFNNEADTPDNFQSRRPNTSFCFLDIRSPGLGDTAMYLCATSSFGGTGEAQPQHFGDGTRLSIL.

J is TRBJ2-7 and V is TRBV7-9; TRBD1 aligns across 7 bases. J gave up 2 bases and V 6 bases, and 7 bases lay outside the gene matches. The CDR3 is 14 amino acids. Germline CDR1 reads SEHNR; CDR2 reads FQNEAQ (reference sequence). CDR3 DNA: TGTGCCAGCAGGAAAACAGGGGACCCCTACGAGCAGTACTTC. It encodes CASRKTGDPYEQYF.

In the case of this clonotype: The junction shows a germline mismatch at one end, possibly a read error. The chain is built from TRBV4-1 and TRBJ2-1; 12 bases align to TRBD1. In germline, CDR1 is MGHRA, CDR2 YSYEKL. CDR3 length equals 18 residues. The CDR3 bases are TGTGCCAGCAGCCAAGCAGTGAGGGGGACAGGGGGCCTAAATGAGCAGTTCTTC. Its translation: CASSQAVRGTGGLNEQFF.

This clonotype was seen a handful of times. The V call is TRBV12-3 or TRBV12-4, the J call TRBJ2-3; either TRBD1 or TRBD2 may supply D (5 bases each). Trimming pared 3 bases from V and 0 bases from J, leaving 13 bases between. The CDR3 contains 16 residues. The CDR3 loop is CASSFETEGSTDTQYF. CDR3 sequence (DNA): TGTGCCAGCAGTTTCGAGACAGAGGGTAGCACAGATACGCAGTATTTT.

This clonotype was found many times. This rearrangement joins TRBV6-5 to TRBJ1-1, with a weak D call TRBD1 (5 bases). Deletions cut 0 bases from V and 5 bases from J, with 13 bases between. The CDR3 is made up of 15 amino acids. Germline V lookup: CDR1 MNHEY, CDR2 SVGAGI. In DNA form, the CDR3 reads TGTGCCAGCAGTTACTCGCTGGGGGGGGAGACTGAAGCTTTCTTT. This codes for CASSYSLGGETEAFF.

V gene TRBV20-1 combines with J gene TRBJ1-1; no firm D call. The CDR3 consists of 12 residues. V dropped 1 base and J dropped 4 bases, with 7 bases sitting between them. Germline lookup yields CDR1 DFQATT and CDR2 SNEGSKA (reference sequence). The CDR3 DNA follows: TGCAGTGCTAGAGGTTTTAGCACTGAAGCTTTCTTT. Protein sequence: CSARGFSTEAFF.

This chain connects TRBV6-2 or TRBV6-3 to TRBJ1-1, with D uncertain. The CDR3 is 12 residues long. Trimming shortened V by 2 bases and J by 6 bases, and 7 bases separated the two germline ends. Germline loops: CDR1 MNHEY, CDR2 SVGEGT. CDR3 protein: CASSYPPAEAFF. The CDR3 DNA reads TGTGCCAGCAGTTACCCGCCCGCTGAAGCTTTCTTT.

V is TRBV6-2 or TRBV6-3 and J is TRBJ2-2; the D gene could be TRBD1 or TRBD2 (6 bases each). Between the trimmed V and J ends, which lost 5 bases and 5 bases, there was a span of 21 bases. This CDR3 contains 17 residues. Germline V gene sequence: CDR1 MNHEY, CDR2 SVGEGT. Here the CDR3 reads CASSPLQGRLGTGELFF. The DNA of the CDR3 is TGTGCCAGCAGTCCTCTTCAGGGGAGGTTAGGAACCGGGGAGCTGTTTTTT.

The gene calls are TRBV11-1 and TRBJ2-1, with 7 bases that match TRBD1. The trim removed 2 bases at V and 6 bases at J, leaving 4 bases unmatched. CDR3 size: 14 residues. CDR1 is SGHAT, CDR2 FQDESV, per germline (reference sequence). CDR3 bases: TGTGCCAGCAGCTTAAGGACAGGCCCCAATGAGCAGTTCTTC. This gives the protein CASSLRTGPNEQFF.

This clonotype occurred a few times. Its ends do not fully match the called genes, so a read error is possible. Written as DNA, the CDR3 is TGTGCCAGCAGTACACCCGCGTTCGGGACCGTCTCCCACGAGCAGTACTTC. The encoded protein is CASSTPAFGTVSHEQYF. V usage is TRBV28 and J usage is TRBJ2-7; D may correspond to TRBD1 or TRBD2 (5 bases each). Germline V CDR1 and CDR2: MDHEN, SYDVKM. This CDR3 has 17 residues.